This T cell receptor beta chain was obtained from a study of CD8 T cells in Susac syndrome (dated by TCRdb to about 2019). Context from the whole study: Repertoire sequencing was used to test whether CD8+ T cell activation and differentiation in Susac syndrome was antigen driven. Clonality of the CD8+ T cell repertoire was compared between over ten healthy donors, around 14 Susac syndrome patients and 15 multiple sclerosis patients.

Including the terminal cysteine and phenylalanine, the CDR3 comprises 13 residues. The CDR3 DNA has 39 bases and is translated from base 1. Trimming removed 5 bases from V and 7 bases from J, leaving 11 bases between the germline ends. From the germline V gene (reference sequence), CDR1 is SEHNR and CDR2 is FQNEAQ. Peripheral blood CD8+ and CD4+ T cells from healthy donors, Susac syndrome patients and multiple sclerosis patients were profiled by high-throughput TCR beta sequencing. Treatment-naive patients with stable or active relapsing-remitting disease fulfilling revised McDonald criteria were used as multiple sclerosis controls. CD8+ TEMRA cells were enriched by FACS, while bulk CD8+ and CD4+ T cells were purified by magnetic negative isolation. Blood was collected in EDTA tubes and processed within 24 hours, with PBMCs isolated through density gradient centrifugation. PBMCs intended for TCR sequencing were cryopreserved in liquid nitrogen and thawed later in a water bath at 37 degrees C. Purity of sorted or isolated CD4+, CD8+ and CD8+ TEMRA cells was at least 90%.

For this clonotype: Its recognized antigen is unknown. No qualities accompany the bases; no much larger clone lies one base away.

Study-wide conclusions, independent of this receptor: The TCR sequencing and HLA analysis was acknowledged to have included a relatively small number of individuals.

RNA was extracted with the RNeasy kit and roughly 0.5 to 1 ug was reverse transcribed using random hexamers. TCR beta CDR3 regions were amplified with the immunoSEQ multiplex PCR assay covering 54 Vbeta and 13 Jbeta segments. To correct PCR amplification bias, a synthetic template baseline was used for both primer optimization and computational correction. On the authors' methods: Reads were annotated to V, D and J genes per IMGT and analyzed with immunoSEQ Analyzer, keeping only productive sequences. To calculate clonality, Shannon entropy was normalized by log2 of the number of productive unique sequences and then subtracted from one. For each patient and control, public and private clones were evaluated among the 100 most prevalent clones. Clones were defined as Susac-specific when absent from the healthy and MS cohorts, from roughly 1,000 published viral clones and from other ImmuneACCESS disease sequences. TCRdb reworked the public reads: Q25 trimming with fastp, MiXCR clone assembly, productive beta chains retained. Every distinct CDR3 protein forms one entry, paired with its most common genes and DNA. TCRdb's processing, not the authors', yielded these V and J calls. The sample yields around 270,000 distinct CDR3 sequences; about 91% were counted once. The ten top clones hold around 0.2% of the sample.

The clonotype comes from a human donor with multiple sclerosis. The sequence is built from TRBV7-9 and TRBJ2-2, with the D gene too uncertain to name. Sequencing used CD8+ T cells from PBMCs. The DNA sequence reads TGTGCCAGCAGCCCTCACCCTGGCGGGGAGCTGTTTTTT. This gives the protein CASSPHPGGELFF.